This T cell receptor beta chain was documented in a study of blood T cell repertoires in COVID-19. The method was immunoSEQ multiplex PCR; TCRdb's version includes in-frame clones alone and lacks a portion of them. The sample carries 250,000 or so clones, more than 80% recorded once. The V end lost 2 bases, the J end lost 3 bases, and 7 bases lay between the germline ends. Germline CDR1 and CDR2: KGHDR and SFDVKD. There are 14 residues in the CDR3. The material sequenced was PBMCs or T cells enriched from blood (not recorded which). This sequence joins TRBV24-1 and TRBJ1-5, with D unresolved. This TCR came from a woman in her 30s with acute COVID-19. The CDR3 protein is CATSDWENNQPQHF. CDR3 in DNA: TGTGCCACCAGTGATTGGGAGAACAATCAGCCCCAGCATTTT.